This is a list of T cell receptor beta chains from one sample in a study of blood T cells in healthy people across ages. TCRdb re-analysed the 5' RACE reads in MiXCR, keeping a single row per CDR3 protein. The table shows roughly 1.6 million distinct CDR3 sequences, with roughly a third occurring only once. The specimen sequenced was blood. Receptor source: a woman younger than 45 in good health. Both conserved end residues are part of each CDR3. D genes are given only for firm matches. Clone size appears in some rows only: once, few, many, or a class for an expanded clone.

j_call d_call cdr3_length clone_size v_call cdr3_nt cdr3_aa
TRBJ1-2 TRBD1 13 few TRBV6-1 TGTGCCAGCAGTGAAGCGGGACAGTATGGCTACACCTTC CASSEAGQYGYTF
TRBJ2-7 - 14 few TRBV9 TGTGCCAGCAGCGTAGGCGATGGACTTTCCGAGCAGTACTTC CASSVGDGLSEQYF
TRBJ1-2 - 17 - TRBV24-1 TGTGCCACCAGACTCCGACAGAGGGATCAACTCTCCTATGGCTACACCTTC CATRLRQRDQLSYGYTF
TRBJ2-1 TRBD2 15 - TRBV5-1 TGCGCCAGCAGCTTGGCCTGGCTAGCGGGAGATGAGCAGTTCTTC CASSLAWLAGDEQFF
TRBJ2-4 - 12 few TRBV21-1 TGTGCCAGCGCCCAAAATATGGCGGAGCAGTACTTC CASAQNMAEQYF
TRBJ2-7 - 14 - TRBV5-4 TGTGCCAGCAGCTGGAGGGCACAGGGAGGGGAGCAGTACTTC CASSWRAQGGEQYF
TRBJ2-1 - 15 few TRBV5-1 TGCGCCAGCAGCCCGGACAACCAACCCTACAATGAGCAGTTCTTC CASSPDNQPYNEQFF
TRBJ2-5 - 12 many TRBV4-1 TGCGCCAGCAGCACCCCGAGGGAGACCCAGTACTTC CASSTPRETQYF
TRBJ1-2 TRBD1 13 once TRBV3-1 TGTGCCAGCACCGTACAGGGGAGCTATGGCTACACCTTC CASTVQGSYGYTF
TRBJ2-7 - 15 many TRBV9 TGTGCCAGCAGCATGGGGGCACTCCAAACCTACGAGCAGTACTTC CASSMGALQTYEQYF
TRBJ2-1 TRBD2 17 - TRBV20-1 TGCAGTGCTTCCGGGACTAGCGGGAGGGGACTTTACAATGAGCAGTTCTTC CSASGTSGRGLYNEQFF
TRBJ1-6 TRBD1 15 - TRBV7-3 TGTGCCAGCAGCTTAAACGGCAGGGGGAATTCACCCCTCCACTTT CASSLNGRGNSPLHF
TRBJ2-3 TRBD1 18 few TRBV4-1 TGCGCCAGCAGCGGGGCAGGGGGCGCGTTCGATCGGACAGGTACGCAGTATTTT CASSGAGGAFDRTGTQYF
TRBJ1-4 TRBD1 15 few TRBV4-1 TGCGCCAGCAGCCTGACAGGGTTAACTAATGAAAAACTGTTTTTT CASSLTGLTNEKLFF
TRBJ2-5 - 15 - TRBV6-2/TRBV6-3 TGTGCCAGCCTACATTGGCGAGGGGCCCCAGAGACCCAGTACTTC CASLHWRGAPETQYF
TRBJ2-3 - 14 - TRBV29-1 TGCAGCGTACGATGGGCAGGGTGGCCAGATACGCAGTATTTT CSVRWAGWPDTQYF
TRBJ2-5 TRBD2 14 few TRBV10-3 TGTGCCGCTAACGGGGGGGCCTCCGACAATGAGCAGTACTTC CAANGGASDNEQYF
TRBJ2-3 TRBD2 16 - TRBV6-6 TGTGCCAGCACGGAGTCCGGGACTAGCGTAACAGATACGCAGTATTTT CASTESGTSVTDTQYF
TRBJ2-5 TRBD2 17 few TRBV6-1 TGTGCCAGCAGTGCCCTGAGACTAGCGGCCTTCCAAGAGACCCAGTACTTC CASSALRLAAFQETQYF
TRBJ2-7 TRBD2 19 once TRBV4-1 TGCGCCAGCAGCCAACTGGGACTAGCGGGGACTAAGATAACCTACGAGCAGTACTTC CASSQLGLAGTKITYEQYF
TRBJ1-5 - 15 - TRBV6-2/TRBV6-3 TGTGCCAGCAACTTACCCGGGGGGAGCAATCAGCCCCAGCATTTT CASNLPGGSNQPQHF
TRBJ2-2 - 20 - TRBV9 TGTGCCAGCAGCCCCCGTATGACCCTGAATAGGGCTGCGAACACCGGGGAGCTGTTTTTT CASSPRMTLNRAANTGELFF
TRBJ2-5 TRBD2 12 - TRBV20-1 TGCAGTGCAATAGCGGGAGAAGAGACCCAGTACTTC CSAIAGEETQYF
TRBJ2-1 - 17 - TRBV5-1 TGCGCCAGCAGCGCGCTTTATACGGGGCCGTCGCACAATGAGCAGTTCTTC CASSALYTGPSHNEQFF
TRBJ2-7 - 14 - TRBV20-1 TGCAGTGCTAGAAGGGACGGCAATAGGGACGAGCAGTACTTC CSARRDGNRDEQYF
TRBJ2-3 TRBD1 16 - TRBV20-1 TGCAGTGCTAGAGAACCTGGGACAGGCCGCACAGATACGCAGTATTTT CSAREPGTGRTDTQYF
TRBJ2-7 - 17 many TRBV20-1 TGCAGTGCTAGAGCCACGGGCGTCATAACCCGGGGCTACGAGCAGTACTTC CSARATGVITRGYEQYF
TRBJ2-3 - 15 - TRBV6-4 TGTGCCAGCAGTGACTCGGGTAGCGGAGGGGATACGCAGTATTTT CASSDSGSGGDTQYF
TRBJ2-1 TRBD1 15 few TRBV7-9 TGTGCCAGCAGCAAGGGACAGTCGGATCGTAATGAGCAGTTCTTC CASSKGQSDRNEQFF
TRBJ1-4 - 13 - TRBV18 TGTGCCAGCTCACCTGAGGGCCGGGGGAAACTGTTTTTT CASSPEGRGKLFF
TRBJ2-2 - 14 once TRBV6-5 TGTGCCAGGCGGTACGGGACCAACACCGGGGAGCTGTTTTTT CARRYGTNTGELFF
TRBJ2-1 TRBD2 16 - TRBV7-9 TGTGCCAGCAGCCTCCCCACGGCTAGCGGTTACAATGAGCAGTTCTTC CASSLPTASGYNEQFF
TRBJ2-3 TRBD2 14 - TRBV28 TGTGCCAGCAGTTTTGAGCGGGAGGTAGATACGCAGTATTTT CASSFEREVDTQYF
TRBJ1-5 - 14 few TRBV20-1 TGCAGTGCCAGCCCGGGGCTGGGGAGAGAGCCCCAGCATTTT CSASPGLGREPQHF
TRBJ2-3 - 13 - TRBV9 TGTGCCAGCAGCATGGGAATCGGAAATACGCAGTATTTT CASSMGIGNTQYF
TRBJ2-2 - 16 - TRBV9 TGTGCCAGCAGCGTAAGGAATAGCCGGAACACCGGGGAGCTGTTTTTT CASSVRNSRNTGELFF
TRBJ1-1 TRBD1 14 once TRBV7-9 TGTGCCAGCAGAACCGACAGGGAAGGTAAAAGGGCTTTCTTT CASRTDREGKRAFF
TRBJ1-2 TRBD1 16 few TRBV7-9 TGTGCCAGCAGCTTGGGACAGCCGGCGAGTGGGGAAGGCTACACCTTC CASSLGQPASGEGYTF
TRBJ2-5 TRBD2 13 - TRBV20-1 TGCAGTGCTGGAGTCAGCGGGAGAGAGACCCAGTACTTC CSAGVSGRETQYF
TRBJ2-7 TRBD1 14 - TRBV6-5 TGTGCCAGCAGTCCCGGGACAGGCCCCTGCGAGCAGTACTTC CASSPGTGPCEQYF
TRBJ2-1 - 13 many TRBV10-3 TGTGCCATCAGTGAGGGGTCTTACCCTGAGCAGTTCTTC CAISEGSYPEQFF
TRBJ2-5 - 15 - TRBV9 TGTGCCAGCAGCGGTGGCAGGGGATTCCAAGAGACCCAGTACTTC CASSGGRGFQETQYF
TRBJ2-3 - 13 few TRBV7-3 TGTGCCAGCAGCTTAACGAGTTGGGATACGCAGTATTTT CASSLTSWDTQYF
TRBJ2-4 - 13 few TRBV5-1 TGCGCCAGCAGCTCCGACACCGACCGCATTCAGTACTTC CASSSDTDRIQYF
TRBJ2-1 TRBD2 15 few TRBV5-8 TGTGCCAGCAGCTTGTCTGCTAGCGGGGGGGGTGAGCAGTTCTTC CASSLSASGGGEQFF
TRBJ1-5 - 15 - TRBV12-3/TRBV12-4 TGTGCCAGCAGTCCACCTCACGCACCTGGGCAGCCCCAGCATTTT CASSPPHAPGQPQHF
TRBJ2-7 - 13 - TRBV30 TGTGCCTGGGGGCGGGACGGATCCTACGAGCAGTACTTC CAWGRDGSYEQYF
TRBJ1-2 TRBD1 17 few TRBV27 TGTGCCAGCCATCTTTTGGGCAGGGGGCTGTTTAACTATGGCTACACCTTC CASHLLGRGLFNYGYTF
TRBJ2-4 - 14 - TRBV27 TGTGCCAGCAGTTTCCTTCCAGCCAAAAACATTCAGTACTTC CASSFLPAKNIQYF
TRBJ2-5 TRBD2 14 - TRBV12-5 TGTGCTAGTGGTTACGGCGGGAGAGAAGAGACCCAGTACTTC CASGYGGREETQYF
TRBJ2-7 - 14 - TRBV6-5 TGTGCCAGCAGTTCCTATGGACGGACCTACGAGCAGTACTTC CASSSYGRTYEQYF
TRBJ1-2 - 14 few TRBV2 TGTGCCAGCAGCCTAGAACAGGGCCCTTATGGCTACACCTTC CASSLEQGPYGYTF
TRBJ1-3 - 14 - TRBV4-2 TGTGCCAGCAGCCAAGACAGTTCTGGAAACACCATATATTTT CASSQDSSGNTIYF
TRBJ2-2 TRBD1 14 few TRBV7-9 TGTGCCAGCAGGTCCGGGACAGGCACCGGGGAGCTGTTTTTT CASRSGTGTGELFF
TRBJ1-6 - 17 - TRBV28 TGTGCCGGCGTCGCTGTGGATGGGCCCGAGTATAATTCACCCCTCCACTTT CAGVAVDGPEYNSPLHF
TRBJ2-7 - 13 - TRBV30 TGTGCCTGGAGCTTGGGGGACTCCTACGAGCAGTACTTC CAWSLGDSYEQYF
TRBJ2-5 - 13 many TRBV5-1 TGCGCCAGCAGCAAGGACGTACAAGAGACCCAGTACTTC CASSKDVQETQYF
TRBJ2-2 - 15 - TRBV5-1 TGCGCCAGCAGCGTCGGGACTCAAAACACCGGGGAGCTGTTTTTT CASSVGTQNTGELFF
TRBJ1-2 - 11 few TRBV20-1 TGCAGTGTACGGTATGGGGGTGGCTACACCTTC CSVRYGGGYTF